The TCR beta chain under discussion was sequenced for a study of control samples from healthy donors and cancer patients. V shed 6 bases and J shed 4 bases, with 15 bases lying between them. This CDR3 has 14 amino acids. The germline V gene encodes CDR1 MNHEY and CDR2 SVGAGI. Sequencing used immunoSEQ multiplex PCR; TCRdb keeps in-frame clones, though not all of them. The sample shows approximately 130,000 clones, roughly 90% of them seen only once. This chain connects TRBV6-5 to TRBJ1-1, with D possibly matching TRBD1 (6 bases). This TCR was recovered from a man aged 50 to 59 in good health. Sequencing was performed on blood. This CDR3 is CASRLQPDSTEAFF. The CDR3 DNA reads TGTGCCAGCAGGCTTCAGCCGGACAGCACTGAAGCTTTCTTT.